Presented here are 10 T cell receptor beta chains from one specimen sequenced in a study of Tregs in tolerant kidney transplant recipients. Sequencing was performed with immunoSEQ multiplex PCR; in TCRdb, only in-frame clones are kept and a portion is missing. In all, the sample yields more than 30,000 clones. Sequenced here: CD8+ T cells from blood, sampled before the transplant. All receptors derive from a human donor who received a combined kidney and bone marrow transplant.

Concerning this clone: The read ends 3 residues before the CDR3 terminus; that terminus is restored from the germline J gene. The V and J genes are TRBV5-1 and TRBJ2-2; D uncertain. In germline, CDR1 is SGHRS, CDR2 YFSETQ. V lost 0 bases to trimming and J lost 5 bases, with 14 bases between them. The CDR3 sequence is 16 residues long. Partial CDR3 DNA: TGCGCCAGCAGCTTGGAAGCGTATCTTGATACCGGGGAG. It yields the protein CASSLEAYLDTGE. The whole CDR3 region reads CASSLEAYLDTGELFF.

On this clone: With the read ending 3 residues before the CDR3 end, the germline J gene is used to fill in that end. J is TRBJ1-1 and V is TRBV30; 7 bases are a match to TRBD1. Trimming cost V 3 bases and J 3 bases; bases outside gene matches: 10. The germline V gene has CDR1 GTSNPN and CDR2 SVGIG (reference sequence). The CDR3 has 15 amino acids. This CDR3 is CAWRETGTGDTEAFF. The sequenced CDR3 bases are TGTGCCTGGAGGGAAACCGGAACAGGGGACACTGAA.

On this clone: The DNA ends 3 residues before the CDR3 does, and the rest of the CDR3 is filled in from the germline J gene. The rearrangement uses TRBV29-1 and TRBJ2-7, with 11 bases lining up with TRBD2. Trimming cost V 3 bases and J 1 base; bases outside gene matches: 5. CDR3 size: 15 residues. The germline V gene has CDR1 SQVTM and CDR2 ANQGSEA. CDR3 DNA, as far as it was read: TGCAGCGTTGAGCTAGCGGGAGGTCGGTCCTACGAG. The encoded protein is CSVELAGGRSYE. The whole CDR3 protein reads CSVELAGGRSYEQYF.

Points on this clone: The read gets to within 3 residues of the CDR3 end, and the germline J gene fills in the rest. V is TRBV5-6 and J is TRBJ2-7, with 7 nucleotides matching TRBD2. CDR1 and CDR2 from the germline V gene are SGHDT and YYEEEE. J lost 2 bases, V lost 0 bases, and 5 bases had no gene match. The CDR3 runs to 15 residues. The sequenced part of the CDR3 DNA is TGTGCCAGCAGCTTGGAGCCTAGCGGAACCTACGAG. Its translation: CASSLEPSGTYE. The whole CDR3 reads CASSLEPSGTYEQYF. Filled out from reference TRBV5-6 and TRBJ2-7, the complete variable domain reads DAGVTQSPTHLIKTRGQQVTLRCSPKSGHDTVSWYQQALGQGPQFIFQYYEEEERQRGNFPDRFSGHQFPNYSSELNVNALLLGDSALYLCASSLEPSGTYEQYFGPGTRLTVT.

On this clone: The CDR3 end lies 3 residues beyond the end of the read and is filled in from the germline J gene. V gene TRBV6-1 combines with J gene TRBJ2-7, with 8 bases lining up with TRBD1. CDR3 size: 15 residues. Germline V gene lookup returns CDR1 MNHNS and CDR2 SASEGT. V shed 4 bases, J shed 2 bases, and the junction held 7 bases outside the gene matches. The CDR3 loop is CASSARDRPPYEQYF. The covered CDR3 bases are TGTGCCAGCAGTGCTCGGGACAGGCCTCCCTACGAG.

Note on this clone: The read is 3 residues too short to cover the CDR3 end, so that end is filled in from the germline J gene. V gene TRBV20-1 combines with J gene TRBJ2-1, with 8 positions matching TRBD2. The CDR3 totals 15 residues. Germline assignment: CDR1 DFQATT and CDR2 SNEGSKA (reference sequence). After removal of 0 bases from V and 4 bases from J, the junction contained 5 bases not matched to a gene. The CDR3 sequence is CSARDIAGHYNEQFF. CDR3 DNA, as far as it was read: TGCAGTGCTAGAGATATAGCGGGACATTACAATGAG.

The CDR3: CSANHRGLSGDTQYF. Partial CDR3 DNA: TGCAGTGCTAACCACAGGGGGCTAAGTGGGGATACG. The chain has TRBV20-1 and TRBJ2-3; 9 bases are shared with TRBD1. The read falls 3 residues short of the CDR3 end, and the missing part is taken from the germline J gene. The CDR3 totals 15 residues. CDR1 is DFQATT, CDR2 SNEGSKA, per germline (reference sequence). With 4 bases clipped from V and 6 bases from J, the junction kept 11 bases outside the gene matches.

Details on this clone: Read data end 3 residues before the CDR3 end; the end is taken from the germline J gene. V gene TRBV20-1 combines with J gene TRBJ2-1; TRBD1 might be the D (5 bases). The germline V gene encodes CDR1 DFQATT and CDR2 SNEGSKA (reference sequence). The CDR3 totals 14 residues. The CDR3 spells CSPVPDNSYNEQFF. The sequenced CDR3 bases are TGCAGCCCAGTCCCGGACAACTCCTACAATGAG.

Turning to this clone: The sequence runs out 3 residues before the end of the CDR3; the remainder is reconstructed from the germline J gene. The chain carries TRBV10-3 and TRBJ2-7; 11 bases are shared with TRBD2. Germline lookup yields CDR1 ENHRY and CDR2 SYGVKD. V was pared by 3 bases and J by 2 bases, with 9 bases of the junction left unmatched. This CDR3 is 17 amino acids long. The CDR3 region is CAISDYSGTSGAYEQYF. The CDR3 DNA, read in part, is TGTGCCATCAGTGATTACTCCGGGACTAGCGGCGCCTACGAG.

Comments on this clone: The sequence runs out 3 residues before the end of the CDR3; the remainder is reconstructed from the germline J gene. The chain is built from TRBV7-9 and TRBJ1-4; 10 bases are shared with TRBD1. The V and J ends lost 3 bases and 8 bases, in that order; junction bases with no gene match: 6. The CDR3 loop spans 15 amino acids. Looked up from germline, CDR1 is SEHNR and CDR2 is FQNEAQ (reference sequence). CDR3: CASSFRTGGEEKLFF. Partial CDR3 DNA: TGTGCCAGCAGCTTCCGGACAGGGGGAGAGGAAAAA.